This paragraph reports one T cell receptor beta chain. Its antigen is currently not known. No much larger clonotype is one base removed from it; base qualities were not supplied. At the DNA level, this CDR3 is encoded by other sequences in the same sample as well. These data belong to a study of shared clonotypes between healthy human individuals (dated by TCRdb to 2018 to 2020). With regard to the full study: The cohort comprised two women and three men aged 18 to 49 years. To increase sequencing depth and limit assay-specific biases, different laboratories used diverse techniques to prepare libraries and sequence TCR repertoires. Blood TCR repertoires of roughly 5 healthy adults were deeply sequenced to estimate repertoire size and the extent of clonotype sharing between individuals. For each donor, CD4 naive and CD4 memory were each given three plates, CD8 naive was given two plates, and CD8 memory was given one plate. Each donor's leukapheresis produced roughly between roughly 0.85 and 9 billion PBMCs. Points the paper makes about the study in general: Clonotypes shared by all four sorted-subset donors showed higher generation probabilities than non-shared clonotypes. Pairwise subsampling indicated that sequencing depth was expected to affect the degree of clonotype sharing among donors. Incomplete sequencing was indicated by rarefaction of sorted-subset datasets, despite the large sequencing depth. The genetic and exposure-history diversity represented was limited by the small number of donors. Estimated clonotype richness was generally larger for naive than for memory subsets. Sampling was limited to blood, and TCR repertoires in tissue likely differ from TCR repertoires in blood. Across a handful of donors, roughly 5.1% of naive CD4, roughly 3.8% of naive CD8, about 2% of memory CD4, and under 0.45% of memory CD8 clonotypes were shared.

CD8 naive samples were obtained by positive selection for CCR7 among CD45RO-negative cells, yielding a CD45RA+CCR7+ population from which TemRA cells were excluded. The donors were healthy, HIV-negative adults with no recently reported acute infections or vaccinations. Every donor was a Caucasian adult living in Nashville, Tennessee, USA. Blood was obtained by leukapheresis, after which PBMCs were separated by Ficoll-Histopaque density gradient centrifugation and cryopreserved in liquid nitrogen vapor phase. Purity and quantity of every magnetically sorted T cell population were checked by analytical flow cytometry. Genomic DNA was isolated from each sorted fraction and quantified by UV absorbance on a Nanodrop 2000c. Using the deep immunoSEQ assay, multiplex PCR amplified TCR CDR3 regions from genomic DNA. Genomic DNA extracted from each cell subset was distributed evenly over all wells of several immunoSEQ 96-well plates, and each plate served as one replicate. Each replicate PCR for sorted subsets received about 180 ng genomic DNA, equal to 28,000 or so T cell genomes. Purified libraries were quantified with a Qubit 3.0 fluorometer, sized on a Bioanalyzer 2100, and re-quantified with the KAPA Library Quantification kit. Each immunoSEQ 96-well plate was sequenced on its own single-read 150-cycle Illumina NextSeq 550 flow cell. As for how the authors treated the data: Because the immunoSEQ output held only junctional sequences and lacked quality scores, the filtering could not match the filtering applied to full-length reads. To assign V/J genes and CDR3, sequences were annotated using PyIR, a Python wrapper for IgBLAST v1.9, with IMGT germline references. Any read was removed if the V/J assignment was weak (E-value above 1e-6), the CDR3 was missing, or the read contained stop codons, out-of-frame junctions, or ambiguous translated residues. V3J clonotypes were defined as sequences sharing the same inferred V gene, J gene, and CDR3 amino acid sequence. To compute the percentage overlap between repertoires, the number of shared unique clonotypes was divided by the size of the smaller repertoire. Three approaches were used to assess repertoire richness: RTK rarefaction, the Chao1 estimator, and Recon v2.1 estimates of unobserved clonotypes. OLGA was used to compute generation probabilities for all TCRbeta clonotypes that the gDNA method yielded from a handful of donors. TCRdb obtained this table from immuneACCESS and retained in-frame rearrangements with V and J assigned. These tables miss some clones; where compared with another copy, unresolved V genes account for less than half of the shortfall, and the remainder is unexplained. That table is the source of V, J and clone size, and D and trimming were worked out from the DNA. This sample holds roughly 2,000,000 clones; 93% were observed only once. Of the sample, around 1.7% is held by the ten largest clones.

Sequences were obtained from naive CD8+ T cells from PBMCs. The cell subset or site label for this specimen denotes: CD45RA+CCR7+. This TCR was recovered from a man between 18 and 35 years old in good health. Some clones in this sample may be carry-over from other donors' samples.

The CDR3 is CASSLQSSYEQYF. The DNA sequence reads TGCGCCAGCAGCCTACAGAGCTCCTACGAGCAGTACTTC. The receptor chain draws on TRBV5-1 and TRBJ2-7; no D segment can be confidently identified. CDR1 and CDR2, per the germline V gene, are SGHRS and YFSETQ. V loses 4 bases, J loses 0 bases, and the germline ends lie 8 bases apart. The CDR3, cysteine through phenylalanine, is 13 amino acids long. The read is trimmed to its CDR3 DNA, 39 bases read in frame from base 1.